A selection of T cell receptor beta chains follows, all from one sample in a study of shared clonotypes between healthy human individuals. Sequencing was performed with immunoSEQ multiplex PCR; in TCRdb, only in-frame clones are kept and a portion is missing. The sample yields about 2.3 million clones, approximately 95% seen once. The sequenced sample consisted of naive CD4+ T cells from PBMCs. These receptors were taken from a man between 18 and 29 years old in good health. Some clones in this sample may be carry-over from other donors' samples. The CDR3 runs from the conserved cysteine through the conserved F or W. The order of the fields is V gene, D gene, J gene, CDR3 protein, CDR3 DNA. A D gene is named only where the DNA matches it firmly.

v_call: TRBV28; d_call: -; j_call: TRBJ1-3; cdr3_aa: CASSAPQGTLSGNTIYF; cdr3_nt: TGTGCCAGCAGTGCCCCTCAGGGGACCCTCTCTGGAAACACCATATATTTT
v_call: TRBV9; d_call: TRBD2; j_call: TRBJ2-3; cdr3_aa: CASSVEVTSDYTDTQYF; cdr3_nt: TGTGCCAGCAGCGTAGAGGTGACTAGCGACTACACAGATACGCAGTATTTT
v_call: TRBV28; d_call: -; j_call: TRBJ1-2; cdr3_aa: CAINTGNYGYTF; cdr3_nt: TGTGCCATCAATACAGGAAACTATGGCTACACCTTC
v_call: TRBV30; d_call: TRBD2; j_call: TRBJ2-3; cdr3_aa: CAWAAPSGRVTDTQYF; cdr3_nt: TGTGCCTGGGCCGCCCCAAGCGGGAGGGTCACAGATACGCAGTATTTT
v_call: TRBV5-4; d_call: TRBD2; j_call: TRBJ2-3; cdr3_aa: CASRKGLGIPVDTQYF; cdr3_nt: TGTGCCAGCAGAAAGGGACTAGGAATCCCCGTAGATACGCAGTATTTT
v_call: TRBV4-2; d_call: TRBD1; j_call: TRBJ1-4; cdr3_aa: CASSPDRGFEKLFF; cdr3_nt: TGTGCCAGCAGCCCGGACAGGGGGTTTGAAAAACTGTTTTTT
v_call: TRBV30; d_call: -; j_call: TRBJ2-7; cdr3_aa: CAWTPIGLGSEQYF; cdr3_nt: TGTGCCTGGACCCCGATAGGCCTGGGGAGCGAGCAGTACTTC
v_call: TRBV18; d_call: -; j_call: TRBJ1-1; cdr3_aa: CASSPAPGRQSVNTEAFF; cdr3_nt: TGTGCCAGCTCACCAGCTCCGGGACGCCAATCCGTGAACACTGAAGCTTTCTTT
v_call: TRBV9; d_call: -; j_call: TRBJ1-1; cdr3_aa: CASSTDSRNTEAFF; cdr3_nt: TGTGCCAGCAGCACAGACAGCCGGAACACTGAAGCTTTCTTT
v_call: TRBV27; d_call: -; j_call: TRBJ2-1; cdr3_aa: CASSLLVKGDNEQFF; cdr3_nt: TGTGCCAGCAGTTTACTGGTAAAAGGGGACAATGAGCAGTTCTTC
v_call: TRBV5-3; d_call: -; j_call: TRBJ2-2; cdr3_aa: CARSPATGELFF; cdr3_nt: TGTGCCAGAAGCCCGGCTACCGGGGAGCTGTTTTTT
v_call: TRBV7-3; d_call: -; j_call: TRBJ2-5; cdr3_aa: CASSVQSAGFGGPFETQYF; cdr3_nt: TGTGCCAGCAGCGTCCAATCAGCGGGATTTGGGGGCCCTTTCGAGACCCAGTACTTC
v_call: TRBV11-1; d_call: -; j_call: TRBJ1-1; cdr3_aa: CASSLDSNTEAFF; cdr3_nt: TGTGCCAGCAGCTTGGACAGTAACACTGAAGCTTTCTTT
v_call: TRBV28; d_call: -; j_call: TRBJ1-2; cdr3_aa: CASFTGGVPTRYGYTF; cdr3_nt: TGTGCCAGCTTTACCGGAGGGGTCCCCACCCGCTATGGCTACACCTTC
v_call: TRBV19; d_call: -; j_call: TRBJ2-5; cdr3_aa: CASRRQAQETQYF; cdr3_nt: TGTGCCAGTAGGAGACAGGCCCAAGAGACCCAGTACTTC
v_call: TRBV7-6; d_call: -; j_call: TRBJ2-7; cdr3_aa: CASSQQGLEQYF; cdr3_nt: TGTGCCAGCAGCCAACAGGGTTTGGAGCAGTACTTC
v_call: TRBV4-2; d_call: -; j_call: TRBJ2-7; cdr3_aa: CASSQDRGKEQYF; cdr3_nt: TGTGCCAGCAGCCAAGATCGGGGGAAGGAGCAGTACTTC
v_call: TRBV27; d_call: TRBD1; j_call: TRBJ1-1; cdr3_aa: CASRGTGGRTEAFF; cdr3_nt: TGTGCCAGCAGAGGGACAGGGGGTCGCACTGAAGCTTTCTTT
v_call: TRBV6-6; d_call: TRBD2; j_call: TRBJ2-1; cdr3_aa: CASERERLNNEQFF; cdr3_nt: TGTGCCAGCGAGCGGGAGAGATTAAACAATGAGCAGTTCTTC
v_call: TRBV30; d_call: TRBD2; j_call: TRBJ2-2; cdr3_aa: CAWSRLAGGTGELFF; cdr3_nt: TGTGCCTGGAGTAGACTAGCGGGAGGCACCGGGGAGCTGTTTTTT
v_call: TRBV7-2; d_call: -; j_call: TRBJ1-5; cdr3_aa: CASSLRHVSNQPQHF; cdr3_nt: TGTGCCAGCAGCCTCAGACACGTTAGCAATCAGCCCCAGCATTTT
v_call: TRBV30; d_call: -; j_call: TRBJ2-5; cdr3_aa: CAWSSQETQYF; cdr3_nt: TGTGCCTGGAGTTCTCAAGAGACCCAGTACTTC
v_call: TRBV7-2; d_call: TRBD2; j_call: TRBJ2-1; cdr3_aa: CASSSIIATSGLLNEQFF; cdr3_nt: TGTGCCAGCAGCTCTATTATTGCGACTAGCGGACTTCTCAATGAGCAGTTCTTC
v_call: TRBV6-1; d_call: TRBD1; j_call: TRBJ2-3; cdr3_aa: CASRRWGDRGDTQYF; cdr3_nt: TGTGCCAGCAGAAGGTGGGGGGACAGGGGAGATACGCAGTATTTT
v_call: TRBV4-1; d_call: TRBD2; j_call: TRBJ2-1; cdr3_aa: CASCIREGGDEQFF; cdr3_nt: TGCGCCTCTTGTATCCGGGAGGGTGGTGATGAGCAGTTCTTC
v_call: TRBV5-1; d_call: TRBD2; j_call: TRBJ2-2; cdr3_aa: CASSLGLAVGRLPGELFF; cdr3_nt: TGCGCCAGCAGCTTGGGACTAGCTGTCGGGCGACTACCAGGGGAGCTGTTTTTT
v_call: TRBV9; d_call: TRBD1; j_call: TRBJ2-3; cdr3_aa: CASSVGVGDTGVSTDTQYF; cdr3_nt: TGTGCCAGCAGCGTAGGAGTAGGGGACACAGGGGTTAGCACAGATACGCAGTATTTT
v_call: TRBV11-2; d_call: -; j_call: TRBJ2-7; cdr3_aa: CASSPPRGTYEQYF; cdr3_nt: TGTGCCAGCAGCCCCCCCCGGGGAACCTACGAGCAGTACTTC
v_call: TRBV2; d_call: -; j_call: TRBJ1-1; cdr3_aa: CASSEGPGAEAFF; cdr3_nt: TGTGCCAGCAGTGAAGGTCCAGGGGCTGAAGCTTTCTTT
v_call: TRBV7-3; d_call: -; j_call: TRBJ2-1; cdr3_aa: CASSLYGSFNEQFF; cdr3_nt: TGTGCCAGCAGCTTATACGGGAGTTTCAATGAGCAGTTCTTC